This T cell receptor beta chain emerged from a study of blood T cell repertoires in COVID-19. Study in general: The samples span acute and convalescent COVID-19 from the United States, Italy and Spain. The analysed material was cDNA or gDNA that came from T cells, B-cell-depleted T cells, or PBMCs.

Profiling relied on immunoSEQ multiplex PCR, and the TCRdb table lists in-frame clones only, not all of them. The table has 150,000 to 200,000 clones, 60% to 85% seen once. With 6 bases removed from V and 2 bases from J, the gap between germline ends came to 15 bases. Germline values: CDR1 SQVTM, CDR2 ANQGSEA. CDR3 length: 14 amino acids. The chain recombines TRBV29-1 with TRBJ2-3; possibly TRBD2 for D (6 bases). The origin of this receptor is a man between 60 and 70 years old with active or convalescent COVID-19. The sample comprised peripheral blood. The CDR3 region has the DNA TGCAGCGTGGGGCGGGACTCATTCACAGATACGCAGTATTTT. It specifies CSVGRDSFTDTQYF.